This TCR beta chain came from a study of CD8+CD57+ T cells in acquired aplastic anemia. Overall study context: An average of approximately 3.4 ug of DNA was obtained from sorted CD4+ and CD8+ cells. Healthy donor CD4+ cell samples had a mean of around 11 million reads.

There are a few counts of this clonotype. Antigen unknown. TCR beta VDJ combinations and CDR3 sequences were profiled from genomic DNA. TCRdb ran MiXCR on the reads and lists one entry per CDR3 protein. Of about 190,000 distinct CDR3 sequences listed, about 53% are singletons. V was shortened by 5 bases and J by 3 bases, with 5 bases between the two germline ends. From germline, CDR1 is DFQATT and CDR2 SNEGSKA (reference sequence). The CDR3 totals 10 residues. Study results and limitations: Patients and controls turned out to have some 30 CD8+ CDR3 sequences in common.

Sequences were obtained from sorted CD4+, CD8+, or CD8+CD57+ T cells (not recorded which) from PBMCs. The chain employs TRBV20-1 and TRBJ2-7; no definite D call. The sequence was collected from a human donor in good health, serving as a control. The CDR3 here is CSAHNYEQYF. The CDR3 bases are TGCAGTGCTCATAACTACGAGCAGTACTTC.